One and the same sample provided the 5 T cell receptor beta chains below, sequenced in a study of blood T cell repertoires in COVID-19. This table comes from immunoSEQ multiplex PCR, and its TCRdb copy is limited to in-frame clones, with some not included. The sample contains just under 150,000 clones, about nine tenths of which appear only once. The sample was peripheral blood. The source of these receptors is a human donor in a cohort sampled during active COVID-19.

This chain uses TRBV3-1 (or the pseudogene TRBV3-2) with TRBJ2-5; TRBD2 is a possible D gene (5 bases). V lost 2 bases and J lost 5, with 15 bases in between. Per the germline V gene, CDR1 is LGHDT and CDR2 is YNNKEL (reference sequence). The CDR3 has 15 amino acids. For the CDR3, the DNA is TGTGCCAGCAGCCAAACTCGAGGGCGCGGGGAGACCCAGTACTTC. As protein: CASSQTRGRGETQYF.

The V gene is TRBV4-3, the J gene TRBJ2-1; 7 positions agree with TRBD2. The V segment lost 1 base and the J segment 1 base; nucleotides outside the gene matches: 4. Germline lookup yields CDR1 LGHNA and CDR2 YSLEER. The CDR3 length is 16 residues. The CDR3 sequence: CASSQVPGGSYNEQFF. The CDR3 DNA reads TGCGCCAGCAGCCAAGTACCCGGGGGGTCCTACAATGAGCAGTTCTTC.

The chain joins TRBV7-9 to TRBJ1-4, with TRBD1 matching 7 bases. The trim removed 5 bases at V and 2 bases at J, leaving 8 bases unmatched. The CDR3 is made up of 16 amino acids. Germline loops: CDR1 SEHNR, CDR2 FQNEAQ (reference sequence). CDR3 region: CASSARLQGTNEKLFF. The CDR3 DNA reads TGTGCCAGCAGCGCGCGACTACAGGGGACTAATGAAAAACTGTTTTTT.

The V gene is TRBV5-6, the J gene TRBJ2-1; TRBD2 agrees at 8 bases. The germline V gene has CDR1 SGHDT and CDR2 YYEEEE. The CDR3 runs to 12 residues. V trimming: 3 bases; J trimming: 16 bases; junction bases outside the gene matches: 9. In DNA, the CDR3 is TGTGCCAGCAGCTCCCCCGGGACTAGTGACTTCTTC. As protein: CASSSPGTSDFF.

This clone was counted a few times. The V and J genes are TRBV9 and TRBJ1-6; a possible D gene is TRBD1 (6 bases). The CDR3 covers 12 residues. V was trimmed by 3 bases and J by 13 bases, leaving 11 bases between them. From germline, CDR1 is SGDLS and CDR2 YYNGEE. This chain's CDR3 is CASSAPQGPLHF. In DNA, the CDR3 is TGTGCCAGCAGCGCCCCCCAGGGGCCCCTCCACTTT.